The clone carrying this TCR beta chain was seen only a few times. This specimen belongs to a study of tumor-infiltrating lymphocytes in localized non-small cell lung cancer. Profiled with immunoSEQ multiplex PCR; TCRdb holds only in-frame clones, not every one. The data contain some 7,600 clones, approximately 60% of them singletons. This CDR3 spans 16 amino acids. Trimming left V 5 bases short and J 1 base short, with 17 bases between. CDR1 SEHNR and CDR2 FQNEAQ come from the germline V gene (reference sequence). Sequencing used uninvolved lung tissue not adjacent to the tumor. The chain has TRBV7-9 and TRBJ1-1; D call uncertain. The clonotype was recovered from a human donor with non-small cell lung cancer. CDR3 amino acids: CASSRRASYSNTEAFF. In nucleotides, the CDR3 is TGTGCCAGCAGCCGACGGGCCAGCTATTCGAACACTGAAGCTTTCTTT.